Each of the 2 T cell receptor beta chains below was sequenced from the same sample in a study of cytomegalovirus exposure and HLA in healthy donors listed by TCRdb under 2017. The library was built by means of the immunoSEQ multiplex PCR assay. A mixture of 60 forward primers for TCR Vbeta segments and 13 reverse primers for TCR Jbeta segments was used in the multiplex PCR. The source is immuneACCESS, and TCRdb retained only in-frame sequences with V and J called. Part of the clones is not carried over; for the studies checked, unresolved V genes explain less than half of this, and the remainder is unexplained. For this sample the table gives about 110,000 clones, of which approximately 76% were detected only once. The leading ten clones occupy around 2.1% of the sample. The specimen sequenced was PBMCs. Receptors were obtained from a young man in good health and CMV-seronegative.

The DNA of the CDR3 is TGTGCCAGCAGCTTGTTTGGCCAGAGGGAGACCCAGTACTTC. Amino acid sequence: CASSLFGQRETQYF. The chain joins TRBV7-2 to TRBJ2-5, with unresolved D. From germline, CDR1 is SGHTA and CDR2 FQGNSA. CDR3 size: 14 residues. V lost 3 bases and J 5 bases, leaving 13 bases between the germline ends.

This clone was recorded a few times. This chain joins TRBV29-1 and TRBJ1-1; D gene unclear. Trimming took off 7 bases at V and 5 bases at J, with 17 bases between the two ends. The CDR3 consists of 13 residues. CDR1 is SQVTM and CDR2 is ANQGSEA in the germline V gene. As DNA, the CDR3 is TGCAGCGGAAGTCAAGCGCTCGGGACTGAAGCTTTCTTT. The encoded protein is CSGSQALGTEAFF.